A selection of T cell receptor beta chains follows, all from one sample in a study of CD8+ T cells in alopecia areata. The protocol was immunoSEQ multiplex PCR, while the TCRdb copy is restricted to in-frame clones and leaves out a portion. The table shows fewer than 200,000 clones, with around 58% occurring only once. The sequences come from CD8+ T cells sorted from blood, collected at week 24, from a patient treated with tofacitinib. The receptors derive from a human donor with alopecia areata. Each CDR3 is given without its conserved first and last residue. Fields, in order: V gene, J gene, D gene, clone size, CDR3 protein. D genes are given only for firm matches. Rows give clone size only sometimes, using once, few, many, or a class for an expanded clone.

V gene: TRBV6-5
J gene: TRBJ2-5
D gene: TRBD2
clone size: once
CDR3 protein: ASSPQSGGQETQY

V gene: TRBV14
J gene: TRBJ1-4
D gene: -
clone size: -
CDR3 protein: ASSQVGKLF

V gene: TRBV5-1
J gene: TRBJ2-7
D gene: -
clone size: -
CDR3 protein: ASSLDQGPSYEQY

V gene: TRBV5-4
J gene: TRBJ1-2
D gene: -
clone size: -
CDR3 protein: ASSSLGRNYGYT

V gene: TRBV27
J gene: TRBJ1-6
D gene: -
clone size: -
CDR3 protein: ASSTKGGGISPLH

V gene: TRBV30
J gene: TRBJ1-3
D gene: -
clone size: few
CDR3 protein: AWSVWAGAFQDRNTIY

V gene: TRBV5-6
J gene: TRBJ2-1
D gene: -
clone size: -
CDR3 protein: ASSVGRGNEQF

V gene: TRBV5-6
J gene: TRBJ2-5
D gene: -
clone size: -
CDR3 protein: ASSGGLKERETQY

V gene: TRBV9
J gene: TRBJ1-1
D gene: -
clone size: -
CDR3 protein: ASSVVETEAF

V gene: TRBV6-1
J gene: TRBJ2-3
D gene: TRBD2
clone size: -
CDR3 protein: ASRRLADTQY

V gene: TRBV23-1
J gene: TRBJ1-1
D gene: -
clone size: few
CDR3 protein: ASSQSRAARVNTEAF

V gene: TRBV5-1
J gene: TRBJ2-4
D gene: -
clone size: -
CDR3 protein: ASSGQGGLAKNIQY

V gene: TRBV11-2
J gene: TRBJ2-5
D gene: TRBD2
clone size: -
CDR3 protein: ASSLGLAGTPQETQY

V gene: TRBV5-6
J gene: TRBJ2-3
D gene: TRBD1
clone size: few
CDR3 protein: ASSTDRAADTQY

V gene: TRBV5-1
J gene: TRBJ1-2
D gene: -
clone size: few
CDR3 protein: ASSPETGFYGYT

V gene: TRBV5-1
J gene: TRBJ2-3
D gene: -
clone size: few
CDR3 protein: ASSHPEPRDGDRPY

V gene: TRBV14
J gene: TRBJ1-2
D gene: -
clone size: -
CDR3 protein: ASSQAGSNYGYT

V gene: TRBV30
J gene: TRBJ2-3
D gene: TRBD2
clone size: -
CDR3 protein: AWSVGSGGTDTQY

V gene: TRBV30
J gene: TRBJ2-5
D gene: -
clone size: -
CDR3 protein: AWAGTEETQETQY

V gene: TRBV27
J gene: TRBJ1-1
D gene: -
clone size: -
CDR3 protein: ASSLSKYRTEAF

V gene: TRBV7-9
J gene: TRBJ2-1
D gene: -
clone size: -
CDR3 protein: ASSFVRGEQF